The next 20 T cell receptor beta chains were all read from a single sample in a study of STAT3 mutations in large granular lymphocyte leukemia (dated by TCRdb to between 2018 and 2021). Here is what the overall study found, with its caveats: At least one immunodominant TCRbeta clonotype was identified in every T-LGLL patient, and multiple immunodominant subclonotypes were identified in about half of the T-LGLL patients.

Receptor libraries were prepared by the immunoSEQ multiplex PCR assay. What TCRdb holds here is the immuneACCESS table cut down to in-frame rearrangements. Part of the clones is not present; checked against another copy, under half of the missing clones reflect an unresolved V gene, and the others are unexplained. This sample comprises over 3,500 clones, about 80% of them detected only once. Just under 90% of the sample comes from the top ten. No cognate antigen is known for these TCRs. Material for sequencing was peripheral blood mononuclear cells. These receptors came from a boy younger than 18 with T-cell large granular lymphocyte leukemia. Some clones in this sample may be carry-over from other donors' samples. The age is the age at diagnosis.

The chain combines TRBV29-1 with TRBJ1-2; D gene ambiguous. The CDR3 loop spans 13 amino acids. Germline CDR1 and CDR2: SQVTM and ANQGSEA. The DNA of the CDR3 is TGCACCACGTTGAGTCCAGGAAACTATGGCTACACCTTC. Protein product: CTTLSPGNYGYTF.

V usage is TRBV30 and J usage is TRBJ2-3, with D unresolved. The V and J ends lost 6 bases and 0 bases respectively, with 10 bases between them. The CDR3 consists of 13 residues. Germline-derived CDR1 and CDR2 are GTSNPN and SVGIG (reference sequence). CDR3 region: CACQIRSTDTQYF. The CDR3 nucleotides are TGTGCCTGCCAAATACGGAGCACAGATACGCAGTATTTT.

The CDR3, as DNA: TGTGCCAGCAGCGGAACAGGGAATTATGGCTACACCTTC. Translation: CASSGTGNYGYTF. The J gene is TRBJ1-2, the V gene TRBV5-4; weak D call: TRBD1 (6 bases). Germline lookup yields CDR1 SGHNT and CDR2 YYREEE (reference sequence). V was clipped by 4 bases and J by 5 bases, with 12 bases between them. This CDR3 is 13 amino acids long.

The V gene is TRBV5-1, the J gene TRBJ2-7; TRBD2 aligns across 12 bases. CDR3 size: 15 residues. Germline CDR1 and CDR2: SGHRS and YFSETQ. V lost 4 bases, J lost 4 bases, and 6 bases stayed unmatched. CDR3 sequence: CASSTGLAGVYEQYF. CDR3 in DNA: TGCGCCAGCAGCACGGGACTAGCGGGTGTGTACGAGCAGTACTTC.

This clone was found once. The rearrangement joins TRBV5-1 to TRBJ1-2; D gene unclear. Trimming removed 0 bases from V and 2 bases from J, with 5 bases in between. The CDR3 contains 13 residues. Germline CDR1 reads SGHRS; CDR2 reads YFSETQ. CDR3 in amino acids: CASSLEGNYGYTF. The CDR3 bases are TGCGCCAGCAGCTTGGAAGGGAACTATGGCTACACCTTC.

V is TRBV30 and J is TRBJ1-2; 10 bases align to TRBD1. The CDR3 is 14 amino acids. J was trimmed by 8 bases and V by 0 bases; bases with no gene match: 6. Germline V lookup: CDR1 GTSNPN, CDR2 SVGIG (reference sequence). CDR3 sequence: CAWSVYKTGGGYTF. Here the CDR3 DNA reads TGTGCCTGGAGTGTCTATAAGACAGGGGGCGGCTACACCTTC.

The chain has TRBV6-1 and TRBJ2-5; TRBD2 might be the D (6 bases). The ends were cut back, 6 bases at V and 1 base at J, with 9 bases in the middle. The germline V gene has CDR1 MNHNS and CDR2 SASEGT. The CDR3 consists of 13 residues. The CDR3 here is CASSRDSQETQYF. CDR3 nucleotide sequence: TGTGCCAGCAGCCGGGACTCCCAAGAGACCCAGTACTTC.

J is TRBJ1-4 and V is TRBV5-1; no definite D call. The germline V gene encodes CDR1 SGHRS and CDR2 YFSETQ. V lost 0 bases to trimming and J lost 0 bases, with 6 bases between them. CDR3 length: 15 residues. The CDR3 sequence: CASSLDRPTNEKLFF. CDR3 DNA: TGCGCCAGCAGCTTGGATCGGCCAACTAATGAAAAACTGTTTTTT. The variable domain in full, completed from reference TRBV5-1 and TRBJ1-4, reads KAGVTQTPRYLIKTRGQQVTLSCSPISGHRSVSWYQQTPGQGLQFLFEYFSETQRNKGNFPGRFSGRQFSNSRSEMNVSTLELGDSALYLCASSLDRPTNEKLFFGSGTQLSVL.

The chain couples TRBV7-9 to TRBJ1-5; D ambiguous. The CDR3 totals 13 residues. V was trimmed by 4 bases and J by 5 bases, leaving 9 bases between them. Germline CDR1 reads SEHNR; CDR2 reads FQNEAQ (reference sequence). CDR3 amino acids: CASSSRRDQPQHF. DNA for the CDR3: TGTGCCAGCAGCTCCAGACGGGATCAGCCCCAGCATTTT.

The CDR3 loop reads CASTLAAGGGQETQYF. The DNA for the CDR3 is TGTGCCAGCACCCTAGCCGCGGGGGGGGGACAAGAGACCCAGTACTTC. This chain links TRBV6-6 with TRBJ2-5; 9 bases align to TRBD2. Per the germline V gene, CDR1 is MNHNY and CDR2 is SVGAGI (reference sequence). J was trimmed by 2 bases and V by 7 bases; bases with no gene match: 11. The CDR3 contains 16 residues.

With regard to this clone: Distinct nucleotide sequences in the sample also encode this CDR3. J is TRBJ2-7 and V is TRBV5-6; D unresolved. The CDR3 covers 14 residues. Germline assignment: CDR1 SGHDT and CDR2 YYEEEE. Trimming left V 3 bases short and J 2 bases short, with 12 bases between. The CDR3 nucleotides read TGTGCCAGCAGCTACCCAAGGCCGCCCTACGAGCAGTACTTC. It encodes CASSYPRPPYEQYF. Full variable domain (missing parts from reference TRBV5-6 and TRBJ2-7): DAGVTQSPTHLIKTRGQQVTLRCSPKSGHDTVSWYQQALGQGPQFIFQYYEEEERQRGNFPDRFSGHQFPNYSSELNVNALLLGDSALYLCASSYPRPPYEQYFGPGTRLTVT.

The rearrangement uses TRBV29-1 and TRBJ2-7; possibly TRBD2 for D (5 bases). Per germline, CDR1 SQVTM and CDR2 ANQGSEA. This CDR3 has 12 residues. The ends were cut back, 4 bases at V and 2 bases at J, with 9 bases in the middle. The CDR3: CSVGTGTYEQYF. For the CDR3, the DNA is TGCAGCGTTGGGACCGGGACCTACGAGCAGTACTTC.

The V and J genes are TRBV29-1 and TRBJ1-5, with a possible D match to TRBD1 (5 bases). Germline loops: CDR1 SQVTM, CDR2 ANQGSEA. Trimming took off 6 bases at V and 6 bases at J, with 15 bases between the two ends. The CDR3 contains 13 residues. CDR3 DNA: TGCAGCGTGCGTGGAGGGGAGGGTCAGCCCCAGCATTTT. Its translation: CSVRGGEGQPQHF.

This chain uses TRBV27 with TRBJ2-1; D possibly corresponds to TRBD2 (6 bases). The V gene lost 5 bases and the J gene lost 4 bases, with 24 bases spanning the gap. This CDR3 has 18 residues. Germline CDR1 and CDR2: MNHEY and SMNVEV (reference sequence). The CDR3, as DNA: TGTGCCAGCAGTACCCAATCGGTGGGGACTCAACCTTACAATGAGCAGTTCTTC. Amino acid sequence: CASSTQSVGTQPYNEQFF.

CDR3 loop: CASSYPRWGYTF. The CDR3 DNA follows: TGTGCCAGCAGTTACCCCCGTTGGGGCTACACCTTC. The rearrangement links TRBV6-6 to TRBJ1-2; no definite D call. CDR1 and CDR2 (germline): MNHNY, SVGAGI (reference sequence). The CDR3 is made up of 12 amino acids. Deletions cut 2 bases from V and 8 bases from J, with 9 bases between.

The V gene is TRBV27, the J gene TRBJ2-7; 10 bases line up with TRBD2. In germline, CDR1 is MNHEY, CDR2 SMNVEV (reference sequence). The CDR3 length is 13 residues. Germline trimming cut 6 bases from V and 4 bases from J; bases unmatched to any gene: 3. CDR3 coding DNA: TGTGCCAGCAGCCCTAGCGGGAGTTACGAGCAGTACTTC. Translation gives CASSPSGSYEQYF.

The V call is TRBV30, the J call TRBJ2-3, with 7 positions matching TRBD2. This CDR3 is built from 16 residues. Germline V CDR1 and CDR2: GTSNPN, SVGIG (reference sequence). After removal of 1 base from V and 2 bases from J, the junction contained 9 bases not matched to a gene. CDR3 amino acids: CAWSDYLADHTDTQYF. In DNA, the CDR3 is TGTGCCTGGAGTGACTACCTAGCGGACCACACAGATACGCAGTATTTT.

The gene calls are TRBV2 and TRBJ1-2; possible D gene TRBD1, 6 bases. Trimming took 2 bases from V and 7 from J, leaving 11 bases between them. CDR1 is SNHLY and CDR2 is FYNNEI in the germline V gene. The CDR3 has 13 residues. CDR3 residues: CASSERRDTGYTF. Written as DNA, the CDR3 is TGTGCCAGCAGTGAAAGGCGGGACACTGGCTACACCTTC. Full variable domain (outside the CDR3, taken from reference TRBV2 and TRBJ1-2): EPEVTQTPSHQVTQMGQEVILRCVPISNHLYFYWYRQILGQKVEFLVSFYNNEISEKSEIFDDQFSVERPDGSNFTLKIRSTKLEDSAMYFCASSERRDTGYTFGSGTRLTVV.

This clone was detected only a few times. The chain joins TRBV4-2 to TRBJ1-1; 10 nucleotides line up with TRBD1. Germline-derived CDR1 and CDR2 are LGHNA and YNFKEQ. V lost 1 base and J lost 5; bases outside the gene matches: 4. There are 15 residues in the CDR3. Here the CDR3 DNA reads TGTGCCAGCAGCCAAGGACAGGGGGCGCGAACTGAAGCTTTCTTT. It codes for CASSQGQGARTEAFF.

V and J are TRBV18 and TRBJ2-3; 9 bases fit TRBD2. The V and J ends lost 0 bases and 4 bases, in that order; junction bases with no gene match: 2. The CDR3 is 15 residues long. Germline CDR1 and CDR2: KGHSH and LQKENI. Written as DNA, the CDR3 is TGTGCCAGCTCACCACCGGGACTAGCAGCAGATACGCAGTATTTT. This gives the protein CASSPPGLAADTQYF.